Sequencing of this TCR beta chain was carried out in a study of T cells in Graves' hyperthyroidism and ophthalmopathy. The study, taken as a whole, reports: Clonotypes that were expanded in thyroid above 0.001 mostly appeared in blood too.

Turning to this clonotype: Its specificity is unknown.

Patients aged 18 to 65 had newly diagnosed hyperthyroidism that had lasted under 2 months. Exclusion of a patient resulted from uncontrolled infection, other autoimmune disease, pregnancy or lactation. A roughly 10 ml volume of fresh peripheral blood provided the PBMCs. The length of the CDR3 is 14 residues. V lost 7 bases and J lost 6; bases outside the gene matches: 3. CDR1 is MNHEY, CDR2 SVGEGT, per germline. Authors of the study amplified TCR beta CDR3 regions from RNA transcripts. The HTBI primer set drove a first-round RT-PCR of the TCR CDR3. TCRdb re-called the multiplex PCR reads through MiXCR, storing one row per CDR3 protein. This table holds over 150,000 distinct CDR3 sequences, approximately 17% found once.

The chain carries TRBV6-2 or TRBV6-3 and TRBJ2-1, with 13 nucleotides matching TRBD2. Sequencing was carried out using blood. The receptor comes from a woman aged 45 to 65 with Graves' hyperthyroidism. This CDR3 reads CASKLAGGVNEQFF. The CDR3 nucleotides read TGTGCCAGCAAACTAGCGGGGGGGGTCAATGAGCAGTTCTTC.